This TCR beta chain was retrieved from a study of Graves' ophthalmopathy and Graves' hyperthyroidism. Study as a whole: Before any treatment was given, at initial diagnosis, peripheral blood was collected.

In this sample, this clonotype turned up many times. The antigen remains unidentified. Sampling over 7.5 ml of fresh peripheral blood provided the PBMCs. General study points: Using a 13-signature model, the authors split ophthalmopathy from stable hyperthyroidism, with 85% to 90% sensitivity and approximately 78% specificity. Predictions made by the model for ophthalmopathy progression reached over 55% sensitivity and less than 80% specificity.

V shed 5 bases and J 6 bases; nucleotides not matched to a gene: 11. CDR3 length equals 14 residues. CDR1 SQVTM and CDR2 ANQGSEA come from the germline V gene. The sequenced template was RNA, covering the TCR beta CDR3 region. RT-PCR in the first round used HTBI primers; a second-round multiplex PCR followed. TCRdb redid the calling of the multiplex PCR reads with MiXCR, one entry per CDR3 protein. Of 400,000 or so distinct CDR3 sequences in the sample, about 17% are singletons; the top ten hold 2.4%. The receptor's source is an adult woman with stable Graves' hyperthyroidism. Sequenced input: peripheral blood. The chain couples TRBV29-1 to TRBJ2-7; 9 positions match TRBD1. CDR3 nucleotide sequence: TGCAGCGTTCGCAGACAGGGGGTAGACGTCGAGCAGTACTTC. Translation gives CSVRRQGVDVEQYF.